This T cell receptor (beta chain) was obtained from a study of blood T cell repertoires in COVID-19. Study-wide context: PBMCs, B-cell-depleted T cells, or T cells were the source of the cDNA or gDNA that made up the material.

In its sample, this clone was seen once. TCRdb's copy holds only in-frame clones and misses some; the assay was immunoSEQ multiplex PCR. The table records 200,000 to 300,000 clones, almost 85% of them present only once. There are 14 residues in the CDR3. Per germline, CDR1 KGHSH and CDR2 LQKENI. Trimming shortened V by 3 bases and J by 4 bases, and 11 bases separated the two germline ends. This TCR derives from a woman older than 75 with acute or convalescent COVID-19. V usage is TRBV18 and J usage is TRBJ2-3, with D uncertain. The sequencing input was peripheral blood. The CDR3 sequence: CASSPIDKADTQYF. The CDR3 bases are TGTGCCAGCTCACCTATTGACAAGGCAGATACGCAGTATTTT.